The next 18 T cell receptor beta chains were all read from a single sample in a study of shared clonotypes between healthy human individuals. Sequencing was performed with immunoSEQ multiplex PCR; in TCRdb, only in-frame clones are kept and a portion is missing. The sample lists about 600,000 clones, 95% to 98% occurring once. Cells designated naive CD8 were CD45RO-negative and were positively selected for CCR7, with terminally differentiated effector memory CD45RA+ cells excluded. Sequenced sample: naive CD8+ T cells sorted from blood. These receptors came from a man aged 25 to 45 in good health.

The rearrangement links TRBV28 to TRBJ2-1, with TRBD2 matching over 7 bases. Germline trimming cut 3 bases from V and 5 bases from J; bases unmatched to any gene: 10. This CDR3 region has 16 residues. Germline lookup yields CDR1 MDHEN and CDR2 SYDVKM. CDR3 sequence reads: CASSFVGGPGDNEQFF. The CDR3 nucleotides read TGTGCCAGCAGTTTCGTGGGAGGGCCTGGGGACAATGAGCAGTTCTTC. The variable domain in full, with the rest retrieved from reference TRBV28 and TRBJ2-1, is DVKVTQSSRYLVKRTGEKVFLECVQDMDHENMFWYRQDPGLGLRLIYFSYDVKMKEKGDIPEGYSVSREKKERFSLILESASTNQTSMYLCASSFVGGPGDNEQFFGPGTRLTVL.

The genes are TRBV7-9 and TRBJ2-1; 13 positions agree with TRBD2. Germline V CDR1 and CDR2: SEHNR, FQNEAQ (reference sequence). This CDR3 is 15 amino acids long. Trimming took 5 bases from V and 7 from J; bases not matched to a gene: 5. As DNA, the CDR3 is TGTGCCAGCAGCCTGGGACTAGCGGGATTGAATGAGCAGTTCTTC. It specifies CASSLGLAGLNEQFF.

The chain uses TRBV7-8 and TRBJ1-1; D gene uncertain. V gave up 5 bases and J gave up 6 bases, with 10 bases separating them. Germline V gene lookup returns CDR1 SGHVS and CDR2 FQNEAQ. The CDR3 consists of 12 residues. The CDR3 nucleotides are TGTGCCAGCAGCATTCTCGGCGCTGAAGCTTTCTTT. As protein: CASSILGAEAFF.

J is TRBJ1-5 and V is TRBV27; D is undetermined. The length of the CDR3 is 14 residues. The germline CDR1 and CDR2 sequences are MNHEY and SMNVEV (reference sequence). V was cut by 3 bases and J by 3 bases, with 9 bases left in between. The CDR3 spells CASSFSGNNQPQHF. CDR3 coding DNA: TGTGCCAGCAGTTTTTCTGGAAACAATCAGCCCCAGCATTTT.

The rearrangement links TRBV4-1 to TRBJ2-2; the match to TRBD2 covers 13 bases. The germline V gene has CDR1 MGHRA and CDR2 YSYEKL. The length of the CDR3 is 16 residues. The V gene end was trimmed by 7 bases and the J gene end by 4 bases; junction bases not matched to a gene: 6. The CDR3 DNA reads TGCGCCAGCACCTCAAGGACTAGCGGGAGCACCGGGGAGCTGTTTTTT. The encoded protein is CASTSRTSGSTGELFF.

The CDR3 DNA follows: TGTGCCTGGACTGGGACGGGACTAGCCTACGAGCAGTACTTC. Residues: CAWTGTGLAYEQYF. The gene calls are TRBV30 and TRBJ2-7; TRBD2 matches at 8 bases. V shed 4 bases, J shed 2 bases, and the junction held 7 bases outside the gene matches. Germline values: CDR1 GTSNPN, CDR2 SVGIG (reference sequence). The CDR3 spans 14 residues.

The chain combines TRBV7-6 with TRBJ2-1; 9 bases map to TRBD2. Germline assignment: CDR1 SGHVS and CDR2 FNYEAQ. Trimming removed 5 bases from V and 3 bases from J; junction bases left unmatched: 8. The CDR3 extends over 16 amino acids. Written as DNA, the CDR3 is TGTGCCAGCAGCCCGGAGACTAGCGGATACTACAATGAGCAGTTCTTC. Its translation is CASSPETSGYYNEQFF.

The V gene is TRBV7-6, the J gene TRBJ2-7; tentative D call: TRBD1 (7 bases). Germline lookup yields CDR1 SGHVS and CDR2 FNYEAQ. CDR3 size: 16 residues. V lost 2 bases and J lost 3, with 17 bases in between. CDR3 nucleotide sequence: TGTGCCAGCAGCTTAAAGCGGGCAGGGGGACTCTACGAGCAGTACTTC. It translates to CASSLKRAGGLYEQYF.

The CDR3 is CASSPSGAYAYGYTF. For the CDR3, the DNA is TGTGCCAGCAGCCCCTCAGGGGCGTATGCCTATGGCTACACCTTC. The chain combines TRBV11-2 with TRBJ1-2; tentative D call: TRBD1 (6 bases). CDR1 and CDR2 from the germline V gene are SGHAT and FQNNGV. V was trimmed by 5 bases and J by 4 bases, leaving 17 bases between them. CDR3 size: 15 residues.

The CDR3 DNA sequence: TGTGCCAGCAGCTTACCCGGACAGGCCCCTGGCTACCGGAAAGAGACCCAGTACTTC. Translating gives CASSLPGQAPGYRKETQYF. The rearrangement links TRBV7-9 to TRBJ2-5, with 7 bases fitting TRBD1. The ends lost 2 bases at V and 3 bases at J; junction bases unmatched: 18. Germline V gene lookup returns CDR1 SEHNR and CDR2 FQNEAQ (reference sequence). This CDR3 is built from 19 residues. Full variable domain (remainder filled in from reference TRBV7-9 and TRBJ2-5): DTGVSQNPRHKITKRGQNVTFRCDPISEHNRLYWYRQTLGQGPEFLTYFQNEAQLEKSRLLSDRFSAERPKGSFSTLEIQRTEQGDSAMYLCASSLPGQAPGYRKETQYFGPGTRLLVL.

This sequence joins TRBV7-8 and TRBJ1-2; tentative D call: TRBD1 (6 bases). Trimming shortened V by 2 bases and J by 4 bases, and 17 bases separated the two germline ends. Germline V gives CDR1 SGHVS, CDR2 FQNEAQ. This CDR3 comprises 16 residues. The CDR3 nucleotides read TGTGCCAGCAGCTTATTCTCGACAGGTGCTGGCTATGGCTACACCTTC. Its protein is CASSLFSTGAGYGYTF.

The rearrangement links TRBV5-4 to TRBJ2-1; 9 positions agree with TRBD1. The CDR3 is 15 amino acids. Germline V gene lookup returns CDR1 SGHNT and CDR2 YYREEE (reference sequence). The trim removed 2 bases at V and 2 bases at J, leaving 2 bases unmatched. The CDR3 DNA follows: TGTGCCAGCAGCTTCAACAGGGGGCCCTACAATGAGCAGTTCTTC. Protein sequence: CASSFNRGPYNEQFF.

This rearrangement joins TRBV2 to TRBJ2-7, with 8 bases matching TRBD1. This CDR3 spans 14 amino acids. V was clipped by 1 base and J by 5 bases; unmatched bases: 4. CDR1 is SNHLY and CDR2 is FYNNEI in the germline V gene. The CDR3 sequence: CASSEVDRDHEQYF. Here the CDR3 DNA reads TGTGCCAGCAGTGAAGTGGACAGGGACCACGAGCAGTACTTC.

The rearrangement links TRBV7-6 to TRBJ2-7; 7 bases line up with TRBD2. J gave up 5 bases and V 1 base, and 2 bases lay outside the gene matches. CDR1 SGHVS and CDR2 FNYEAQ come from the germline V gene. The CDR3 consists of 13 residues. The CDR3 DNA sequence: TGTGCCAGCAGCTTAGTGGGGACTAACGAGCAGTACTTC. It encodes CASSLVGTNEQYF.

The J gene is TRBJ2-1, the V gene TRBV5-4; 7 positions match TRBD1. This CDR3 comprises 15 residues. CDR1 and CDR2 (germline): SGHNT, YYREEE (reference sequence). The V gene end was trimmed by 0 bases and the J gene end by 9 bases; junction bases not matched to a gene: 9. CDR3 in DNA: TGTGCCAGCAGCTTGGTGGGTCAGGGGGTTGGTGAGCAGTTCTTC. This codes for CASSLVGQGVGEQFF.

The V and J genes are TRBV29-1 and TRBJ2-1; TRBD2 aligns across 10 bases. V lost 3 bases, J lost 1 base, and 15 bases stayed unmatched. The CDR3 is 19 residues long. The germline V gene encodes CDR1 SQVTM and CDR2 ANQGSEA. CDR3 amino acids: CSVDASGTSASGSYNEQFF. CDR3 nucleotides: TGCAGCGTTGATGCATCCGGGACTAGCGCCTCGGGGTCCTACAATGAGCAGTTCTTC.

V gene TRBV4-1 combines with J gene TRBJ2-7, with D uncertain. V was trimmed by 3 bases and J by 0 bases, leaving 6 bases between them. Germline-derived CDR1 and CDR2 are MGHRA and YSYEKL. CDR3 length equals 13 residues. The CDR3 coding sequence is TGCGCCAGCAGCCACGGTGCCTCCTACGAGCAGTACTTC. It encodes CASSHGASYEQYF.

The J gene is TRBJ2-5, the V gene TRBV4-1; 8 bases fit TRBD2. There are 15 residues in the CDR3. With 5 bases clipped from V and 5 bases from J, the junction kept 10 bases outside the gene matches. Germline CDR1 and CDR2: MGHRA and YSYEKL. CDR3 in amino acids: CASSFGAGVSETQYF. DNA of the CDR3: TGCGCCAGCAGCTTTGGAGCGGGAGTAAGCGAGACCCAGTACTTC.